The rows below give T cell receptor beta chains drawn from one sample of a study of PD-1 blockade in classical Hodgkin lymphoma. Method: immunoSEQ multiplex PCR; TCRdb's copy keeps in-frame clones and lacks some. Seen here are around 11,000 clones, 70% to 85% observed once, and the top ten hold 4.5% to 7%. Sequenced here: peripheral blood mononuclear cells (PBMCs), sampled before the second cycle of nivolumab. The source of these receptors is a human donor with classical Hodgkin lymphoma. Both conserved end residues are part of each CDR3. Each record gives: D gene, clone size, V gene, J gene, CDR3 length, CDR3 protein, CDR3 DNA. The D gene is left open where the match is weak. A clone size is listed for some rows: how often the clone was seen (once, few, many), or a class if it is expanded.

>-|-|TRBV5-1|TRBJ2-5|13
CASGGTGRQTQYF
TGCGCCAGCGGGGGAACAGGGAGGCAGACCCAGTACTTC
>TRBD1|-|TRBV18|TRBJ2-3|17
CASSPPGSGQYTDTQYF
TGTGCCAGCTCACCACCGGGTTCGGGACAGTACACAGATACGCAGTATTTT
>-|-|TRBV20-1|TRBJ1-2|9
CSVLRGYTF
TGCAGTGTCCTCAGGGGCTACACCTTC
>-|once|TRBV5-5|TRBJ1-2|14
CASSLSNGAYGYTF
TGTGCCAGCAGCTTGTCCAATGGCGCCTATGGCTACACCTTC
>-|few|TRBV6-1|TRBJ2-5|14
CASSELTPGETQYF
TGTGCCAGCAGTGAACTTACCCCGGGGGAGACCCAGTACTTC
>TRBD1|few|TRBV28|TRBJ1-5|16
CASSFWDRGAFRPQHF
TGTGCCAGCAGTTTTTGGGACAGGGGGGCCTTTCGGCCCCAGCATTTT
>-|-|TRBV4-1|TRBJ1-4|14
CASSPTATNEKLFF
TGCGCCAGCAGCCCGACAGCAACTAATGAAAAACTGTTTTTT
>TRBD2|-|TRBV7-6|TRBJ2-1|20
CASSLAIGLAGGTSYNEQFF
TGTGCCAGCAGCTTAGCAATAGGGCTAGCGGGAGGAACGTCCTACAATGAGCAGTTCTTC
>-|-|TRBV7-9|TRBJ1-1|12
CASSLSGDEAFF
TGTGCCAGCAGCCTATCGGGGGATGAAGCTTTCTTT
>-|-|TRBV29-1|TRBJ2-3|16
CRDPPRAGRYTDTQYF
TGCAGGGATCCTCCGAGGGCAGGGCGATATACAGATACGCAGTATTTT
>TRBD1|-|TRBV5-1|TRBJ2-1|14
CASSLGTGGNEQFF
TGCGCCAGCAGCTTAGGGACAGGGGGCAATGAGCAGTTCTTC
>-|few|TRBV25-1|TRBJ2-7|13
CASSVGDSYEQYF
TGTGCCAGCAGTGTAGGCGATTCCTACGAGCAGTACTTC
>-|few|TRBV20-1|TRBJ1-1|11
CSAPRDPGAFF
TGCAGTGCTCCCCGCGACCCTGGGGCTTTCTTT
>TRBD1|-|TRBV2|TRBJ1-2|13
CASTSTGPYGYTF
TGTGCCAGCACCTCGACAGGGCCCTATGGCTACACCTTC
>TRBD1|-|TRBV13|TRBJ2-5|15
CASSQPQGAGETQYF
TGTGCCAGCAGCCAGCCCCAGGGGGCAGGAGAGACCCAGTACTTC
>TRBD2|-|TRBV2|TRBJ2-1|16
CASSGTSGHSSNEQFF
TGTGCCAGCAGTGGGACTAGCGGGCATTCGTCGAATGAGCAGTTCTTC
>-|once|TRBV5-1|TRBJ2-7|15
CASSLETGYSYEQYF
TGCGCCAGCAGCTTGGAGACAGGCTATTCCTACGAGCAGTACTTC
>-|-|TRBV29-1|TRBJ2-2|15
CSTPSAGANTGELFF
TGCAGCACCCCTAGCGCAGGAGCGAACACCGGGGAGCTGTTTTTT
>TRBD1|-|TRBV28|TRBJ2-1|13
CASSTTGEIEQFF
TGTGCCAGCAGTACCACAGGGGAAATTGAGCAGTTCTTC
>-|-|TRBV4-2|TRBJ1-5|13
CASSQDRRQGQHF
TGTGCCAGCAGCCAAGATCGGCGGCAAGGGCAGCATTTT
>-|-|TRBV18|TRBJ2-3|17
CASSPQKLALSTDTQYF
TGTGCCAGCTCACCACAAAAACTAGCTCTTTCCACAGATACGCAGTATTTT
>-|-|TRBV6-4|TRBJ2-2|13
CASSDDDPGELFF
TGTGCCAGCAGTGACGACGACCCCGGGGAGCTGTTTTTT
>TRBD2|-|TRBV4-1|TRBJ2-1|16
CASSSLTSGIYNEQFF
TGCGCCAGCAGCTCACTCACTAGCGGAATCTACAATGAGCAGTTCTTC
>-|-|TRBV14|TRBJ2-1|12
CASSLLHGGQFF
TGTGCCAGCAGCCTCCTCCACGGCGGGCAGTTCTTC
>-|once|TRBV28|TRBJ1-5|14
CATVGGEADQPQHF
TGTGCCACCGTAGGGGGGGAGGCGGATCAGCCCCAGCATTTT
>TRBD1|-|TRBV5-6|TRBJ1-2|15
CASSLEGQGANGYTF
TGTGCCAGCAGCTTGGAGGGACAGGGGGCAAATGGCTACACCTTC
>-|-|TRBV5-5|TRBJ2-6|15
CASSLAGTGANVLTF
TGTGCCAGCAGCTTGGCAGGGACTGGGGCCAACGTCCTGACTTTC
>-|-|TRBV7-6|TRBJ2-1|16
CASSRSPTSSYNEQFF
TGTGCCAGCAGTCGTAGTCCTACCAGCTCCTACAATGAGCAGTTCTTC
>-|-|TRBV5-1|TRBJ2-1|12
CASSLEWNEQFF
TGCGCCAGCAGCTTGGAATGGAATGAGCAGTTCTTC
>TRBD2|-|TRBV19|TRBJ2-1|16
CASSIGLAGLYNEQFF
TGTGCCAGTAGTATAGGTCTAGCGGGATTGTACAATGAGCAGTTCTTC
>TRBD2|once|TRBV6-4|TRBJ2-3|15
CASSDSTSGGATQYF
TGTGCCAGCAGTGACTCGACTAGCGGGGGGGCTACGCAGTATTTT
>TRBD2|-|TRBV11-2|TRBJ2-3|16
CASSFLSGGPPDTQYF
TGTGCCAGCAGCTTTCTTAGCGGGGGGCCCCCAGATACGCAGTATTTT
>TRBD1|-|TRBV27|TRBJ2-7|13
CASSRDRRYEQYF
TGTGCCAGCAGTCGGGACAGGCGCTACGAGCAGTACTTC
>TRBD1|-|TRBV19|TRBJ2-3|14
CASSIRQGSSTQYF
TGTGCCAGTAGTATAAGACAGGGGTCAAGTACGCAGTATTTT
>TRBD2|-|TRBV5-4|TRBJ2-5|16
CASSPGLAGGLETQYF
TGTGCCAGCAGCCCGGGACTAGCGGGGGGGCTAGAGACCCAGTACTTC
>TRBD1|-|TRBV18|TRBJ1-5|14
CASSLGQSNQPQHF
TGTGCCAGCTCACTGGGACAGAGCAATCAGCCCCAGCATTTT
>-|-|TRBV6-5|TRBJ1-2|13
CASSYSGTLYMTF
TGTGCCAGCAGTTACTCGGGCACCCTCTATATGACCTTC